This note documents a single TCR beta chain sequence. Its antigen remains unknown. This CDR3 has 14 residues. CDR1 MDHEN and CDR2 SYDVKM come from the germline V gene. J lost 5 bases, V lost 8 bases, and 10 bases had no gene match. The data were produced by immunoSEQ multiplex PCR, yet TCRdb's version contains in-frame clones alone and is incomplete. Altogether fewer than 13,000 clones are present, 80% to 95% being singletons, with the ten largest covering 9.7%. This record belongs to a study of PD-1 blockade in mismatch repair-deficient tumors. General observations from the study: After pembrolizumab, tumor-resident clones rose rapidly, then generally contracted before radiologic responses.

As for time point: roughly ten-day in vitro stimulation with candidate neoantigen peptide 3. Each of seven ELISpot-reactive candidate peptides was used for roughly 10-day stimulation. Clone fold changes were calculated against an identical culture without peptide. This sample comprised cells cultured in vitro, obtained from a patient treated with pembrolizumab. This chain uses TRBV28 with TRBJ2-7; 9 positions agree with TRBD1. The receptor was derived from an adult with mismatch repair-deficient cancer. CDR3 protein: CASSLPGQGNEQYF. The CDR3 DNA reads TGTGCCAGCTCCCTACCGGGACAGGGAAACGAGCAGTACTTC.